This TCR beta chain was sequenced in a study of post-analysis software for immune sequencing data. Findings of the study overall: Patients used about 5 TRBV segments, including TRBV5-6, TRBV5-1 and TRBV20-1, more often than controls. The authors found that F measure strongly co-clustered same-batch samples.

In the case of this clonotype: What it binds is not known.

The germline V gene has CDR1 DFQATT and CDR2 SNEGSKA (reference sequence). V lost 0 bases and J lost 3; bases outside the gene matches: 3. This CDR3 is 15 amino acids long. TCR beta libraries were prepared from cDNA with unique molecular identifiers. TCRdb re-derived calls from the PCR reads in MiXCR, one entry per CDR3 protein. The table records around 710,000 distinct CDR3 sequences, about 45% of them present only once. This TCR was sampled from a girl aged 5-17 years with multiple sclerosis. This sequence joins TRBV20-1 and TRBJ2-1; TRBD2 aligns across 9 bases. Sample: blood. The CDR3 DNA is TGCAGTGCTAGAGAGACTAGCGGAGGCTACAATGAGCAGTTCTTC. Its translation: CSARETSGGYNEQFF.